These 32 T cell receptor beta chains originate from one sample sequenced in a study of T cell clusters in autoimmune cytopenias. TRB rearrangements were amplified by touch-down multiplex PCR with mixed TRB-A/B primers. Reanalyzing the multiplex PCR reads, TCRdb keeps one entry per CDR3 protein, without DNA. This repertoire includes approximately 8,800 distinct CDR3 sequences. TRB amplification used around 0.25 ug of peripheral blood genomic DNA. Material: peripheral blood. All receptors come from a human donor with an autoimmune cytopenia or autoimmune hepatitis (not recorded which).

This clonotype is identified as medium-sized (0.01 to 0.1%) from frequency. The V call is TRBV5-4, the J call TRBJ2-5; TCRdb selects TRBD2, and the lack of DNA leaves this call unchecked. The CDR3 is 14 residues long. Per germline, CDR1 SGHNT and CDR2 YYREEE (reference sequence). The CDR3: CASSFRGNEETQYF.

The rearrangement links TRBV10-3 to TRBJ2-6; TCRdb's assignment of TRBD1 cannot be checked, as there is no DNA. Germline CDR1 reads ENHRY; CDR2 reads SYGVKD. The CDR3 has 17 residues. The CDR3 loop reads CAISGGGKDSGANVLTF.

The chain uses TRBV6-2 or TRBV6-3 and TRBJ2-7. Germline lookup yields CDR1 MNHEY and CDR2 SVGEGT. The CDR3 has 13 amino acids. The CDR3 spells CASSRVGAYEQYF.

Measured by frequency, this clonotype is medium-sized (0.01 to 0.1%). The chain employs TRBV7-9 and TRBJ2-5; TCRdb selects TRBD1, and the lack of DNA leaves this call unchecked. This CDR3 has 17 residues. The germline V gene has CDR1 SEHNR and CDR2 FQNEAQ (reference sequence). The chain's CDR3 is CASSLVRSGHLRETQYF.

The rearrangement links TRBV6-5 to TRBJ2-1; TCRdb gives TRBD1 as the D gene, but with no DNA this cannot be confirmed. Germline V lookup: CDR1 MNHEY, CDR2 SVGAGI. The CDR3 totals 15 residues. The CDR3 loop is CASSPQGGTHNEQFF.

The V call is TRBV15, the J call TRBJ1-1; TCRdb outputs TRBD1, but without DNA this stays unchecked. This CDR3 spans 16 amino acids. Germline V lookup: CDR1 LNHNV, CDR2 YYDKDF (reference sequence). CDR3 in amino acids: CATSPSWGQENTEAFF.

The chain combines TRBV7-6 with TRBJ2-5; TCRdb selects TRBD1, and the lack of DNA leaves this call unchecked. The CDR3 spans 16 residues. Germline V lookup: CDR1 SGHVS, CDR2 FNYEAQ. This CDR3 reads CASSPNSGQGQETQYF.

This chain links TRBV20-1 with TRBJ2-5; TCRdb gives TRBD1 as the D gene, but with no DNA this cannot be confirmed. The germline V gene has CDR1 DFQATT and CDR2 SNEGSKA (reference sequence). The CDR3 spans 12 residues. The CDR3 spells CSAWDRQETQYF.

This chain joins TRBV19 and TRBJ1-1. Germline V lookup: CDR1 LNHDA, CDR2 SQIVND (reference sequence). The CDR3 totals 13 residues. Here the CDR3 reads CASSMGARAEAFF.

Here the CDR3 reads CSARVSSGKTDTQYF. The chain recombines TRBV20-1 with TRBJ2-3; TCRdb indicates TRBD1, and absent DNA this call remains unverified. This CDR3 is 15 amino acids long. Germline V CDR1 and CDR2: DFQATT, SNEGSKA (reference sequence).

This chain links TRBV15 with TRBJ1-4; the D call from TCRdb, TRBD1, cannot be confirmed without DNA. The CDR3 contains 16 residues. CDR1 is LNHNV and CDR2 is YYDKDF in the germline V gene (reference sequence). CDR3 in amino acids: CATSRGDRGVGEKLFF.

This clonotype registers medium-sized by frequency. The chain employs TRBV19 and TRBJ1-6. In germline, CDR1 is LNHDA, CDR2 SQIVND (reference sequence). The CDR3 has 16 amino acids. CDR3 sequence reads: CASRTPMDSGGSPLHF.

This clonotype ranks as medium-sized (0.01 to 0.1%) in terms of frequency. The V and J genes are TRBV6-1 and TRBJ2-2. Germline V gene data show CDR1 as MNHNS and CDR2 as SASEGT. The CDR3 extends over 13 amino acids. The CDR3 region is CAGWTENTGELFF.

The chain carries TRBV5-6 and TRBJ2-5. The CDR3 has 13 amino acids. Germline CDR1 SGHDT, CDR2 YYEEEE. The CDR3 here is CASRMGVQETQYF. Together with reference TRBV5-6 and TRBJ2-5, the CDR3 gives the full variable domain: DAGVTQSPTHLIKTRGQQVTLRCSPKSGHDTVSWYQQALGQGPQFIFQYYEEEERQRGNFPDRFSGHQFPNYSSELNVNALLLGDSALYLCASRMGVQETQYFGPGTRLLVL.

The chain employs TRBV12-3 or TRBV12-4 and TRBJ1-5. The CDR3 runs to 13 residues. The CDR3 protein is CASSLAQDQPQHF.

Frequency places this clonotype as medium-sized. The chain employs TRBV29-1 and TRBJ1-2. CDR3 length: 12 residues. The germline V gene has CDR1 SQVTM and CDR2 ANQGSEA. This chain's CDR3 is CSVGGTASGYTF.

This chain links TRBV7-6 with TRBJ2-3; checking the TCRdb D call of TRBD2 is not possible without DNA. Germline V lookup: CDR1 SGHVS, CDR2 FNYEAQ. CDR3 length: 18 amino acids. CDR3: CASSLGDRRVLSADTQYF.

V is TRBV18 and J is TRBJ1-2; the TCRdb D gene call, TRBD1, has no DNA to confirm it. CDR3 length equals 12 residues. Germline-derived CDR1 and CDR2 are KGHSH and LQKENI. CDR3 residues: CASSGDYYGYTF.

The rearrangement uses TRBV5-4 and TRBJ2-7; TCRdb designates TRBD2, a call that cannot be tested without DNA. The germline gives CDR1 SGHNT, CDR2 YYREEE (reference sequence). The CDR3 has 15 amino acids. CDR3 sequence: CASSFSSGLTYEQYF. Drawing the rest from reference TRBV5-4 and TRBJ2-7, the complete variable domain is ETGVTQSPTHLIKTRGQQVTLRCSSQSGHNTVSWYQQALGQGPQFIFQYYREEENGRGNFPPRFSGLQFPNYSSELNVNALELDDSALYLCASSFSSGLTYEQYFGPGTRLTVT.

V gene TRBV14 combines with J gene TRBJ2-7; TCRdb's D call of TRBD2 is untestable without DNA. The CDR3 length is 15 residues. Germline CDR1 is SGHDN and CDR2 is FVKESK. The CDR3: CASSQNSGLSYEQYF.

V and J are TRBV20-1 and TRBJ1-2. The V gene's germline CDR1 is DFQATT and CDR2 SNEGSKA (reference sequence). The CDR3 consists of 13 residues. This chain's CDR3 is CSARVISNYGYTF.

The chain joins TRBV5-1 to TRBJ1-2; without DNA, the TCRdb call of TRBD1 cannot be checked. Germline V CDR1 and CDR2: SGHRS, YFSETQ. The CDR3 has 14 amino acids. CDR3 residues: CASSLGDRAYGYTF.

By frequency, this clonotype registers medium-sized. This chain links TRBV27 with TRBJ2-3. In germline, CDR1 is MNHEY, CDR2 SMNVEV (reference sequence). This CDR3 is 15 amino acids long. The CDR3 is CASSSRRAGTDTQYF.

CDR3 sequence reads: CASSPTGVGEKLFF. This sequence joins TRBV6-5 and TRBJ1-4; as DNA is missing, the TRBD1 call by TCRdb cannot be tested. Germline V gene sequence: CDR1 MNHEY, CDR2 SVGAGI. This CDR3 region has 14 residues.

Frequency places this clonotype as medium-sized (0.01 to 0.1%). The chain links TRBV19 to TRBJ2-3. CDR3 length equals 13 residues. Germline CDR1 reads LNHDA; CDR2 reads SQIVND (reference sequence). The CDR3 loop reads CASRSISTDTQYF. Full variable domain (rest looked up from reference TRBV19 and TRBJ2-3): DGGITQSPKYLFRKEGQNVTLSCEQNLNHDAMYWYRQDPGQGLRLIYYSQIVNDFQKGDIAEGYSVSREKKESFPLTVTSAQKNPTAFYLCASRSISTDTQYFGPGTRLTVL.

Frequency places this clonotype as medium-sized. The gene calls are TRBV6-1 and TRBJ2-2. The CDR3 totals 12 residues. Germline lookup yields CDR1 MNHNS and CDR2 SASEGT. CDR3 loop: CASSQTTGELFF.

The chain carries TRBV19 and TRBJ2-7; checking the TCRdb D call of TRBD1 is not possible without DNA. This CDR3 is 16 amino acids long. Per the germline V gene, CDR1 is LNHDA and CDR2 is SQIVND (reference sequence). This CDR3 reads CASSFNMGQGEYEQYF.

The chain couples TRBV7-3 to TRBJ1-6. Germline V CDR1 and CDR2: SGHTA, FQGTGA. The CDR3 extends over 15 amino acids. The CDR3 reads CASSLTFREDSPLHF.

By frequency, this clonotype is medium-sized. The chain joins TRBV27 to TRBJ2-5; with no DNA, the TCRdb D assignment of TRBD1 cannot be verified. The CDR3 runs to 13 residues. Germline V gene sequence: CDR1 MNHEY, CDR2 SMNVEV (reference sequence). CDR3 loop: CASSFRWGETQYF.

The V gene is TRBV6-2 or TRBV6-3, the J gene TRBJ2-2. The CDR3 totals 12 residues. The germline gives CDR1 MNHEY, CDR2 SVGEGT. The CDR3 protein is CASSLSGGELFF.

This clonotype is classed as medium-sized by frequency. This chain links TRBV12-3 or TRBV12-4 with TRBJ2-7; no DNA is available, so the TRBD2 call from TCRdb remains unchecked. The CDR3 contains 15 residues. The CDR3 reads CASSPLAGPDYEQYF.

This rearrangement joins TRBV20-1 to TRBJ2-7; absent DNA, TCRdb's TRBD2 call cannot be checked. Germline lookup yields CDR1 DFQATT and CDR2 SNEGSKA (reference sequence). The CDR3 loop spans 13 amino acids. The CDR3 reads CSAEGESNYEQYF.